This T cell receptor beta chain is drawn from a study of blood T cell repertoires in COVID-19. Study information: Sources were T cells, B-cell-depleted T cells, or PBMCs; the material itself was cDNA or gDNA.

Germline V CDR1 and CDR2: SGHTA, FQGNSA. CDR3 size: 15 residues. V shed 6 bases and J shed 0 bases, with 11 bases lying between them. In the authors' methods: Estimation of nucleated cell counts relied on the amplification of reference gene primers. The table came from immunoSEQ multiplex PCR; TCRdb's copy has only in-frame clones and leaves some out. The V and J calls and clone size come from that table; D and trimming were worked out from the DNA. The sample contains about 30,000 clones, nearly 80% of which appear only once. This receptor was identified in a man older than 75 with acute or convalescent COVID-19. The source material was peripheral blood. V and J are TRBV7-2 and TRBJ1-4; D is perhaps TRBD1 (6 bases). For the CDR3, the DNA is TGTGCCAGCAGAACAACAGGGACAACTAATGAAAAACTGTTTTTT. It codes for CASRTTGTTNEKLFF.